The clone carrying this TCR beta chain is a singleton in its sample. As yet, its antigen is unknown. The entry originates in a study of OX40 agonist ivuxolimab in advanced cancers. Whole-study context: Enrollees could have had prior anti-PD-1, anti-PD-L1 or anti-CTLA-4 therapy, which around 43% had received.

Germline values: CDR1 SGHAT, CDR2 FQNNGV. The CDR3 is made up of 12 amino acids. Between the trimmed V and J ends, which lost 1 base and 6 bases, there was a span of 7 bases. Sequenced by immunoSEQ multiplex PCR; TCRdb stores in-frame clones only, minus some. The sample includes about 25,000 clones, about 86% of them seen just once. Blood specimens came from baseline, cycle 4 day 1, and cycle 7 day 1. Study results and caveats: Expanded peripheral T-cell antigen specificity went undetermined.

The sequences come from CD4+ or CD8+ T cells sorted from blood, collected in a trial of the OX40 agonist ivuxolimab. The clonotype comes from an adult with an advanced solid tumor such as melanoma, head and neck, liver or kidney cancer. The chain links TRBV11-2 to TRBJ2-7; either TRBD1 or TRBD2 may fit D (5 bases each). As DNA, the CDR3 is TGTGCCAGCAGCTTAGCGGGGACCGAGCAGTACTTC. Protein: CASSLAGTEQYF.